Listed below are T cell receptor beta chains from one sample, sequenced in a study of long-term antiretroviral therapy in people with HIV. The repertoire was sequenced with immunoSEQ multiplex PCR; TCRdb's copy has only in-frame clones and lacks some. The repertoire has some 28,000 clones, nearly 95% of them found once; the top ten carry 8%. The sample here was unsorted PBMCs, taken 6 to 6.5 years after starting antiretroviral therapy. The receptor set was obtained from a man under 40 with HIV. The conserved cysteine and the conserved F or W are not part of the CDR3 here.

V: TRBV18; CDR3: ASSPPGTVSGNTIY
V: TRBV5-5; CDR3: ASSLWTDLNYGYT
V: TRBV25-1; CDR3: ASSGTGGRVMNTEAF
V: TRBV7-2; CDR3: ASSTSRLRETQY
V: TRBV27; CDR3: ASSLSGGAITYEQY
V: TRBV7-9; CDR3: ASRRLGQGEDEQY
V: TRBV5-1; CDR3: ASSLTGITYGYT
V: TRBV18; CDR3: ASSPAYQETQY
V: TRBV2; CDR3: ASSVRNYGYT
V: TRBV13; CDR3: ASSSGTGAQEAF
V: TRBV5-6; CDR3: ASSLEFTGRDTDTQY
V: TRBV18; CDR3: ASSSSLRDGYT
V: TRBV7-9; CDR3: ASSQDMVGTDTQY
V: TRBV2; CDR3: ASSDAGQPQH
V: TRBV6-6; CDR3: ASSSQGPREQY
V: TRBV9; CDR3: ASSVEGVNSPLH
V: TRBV11-3; CDR3: ASSFGSKPRPGGGTGELF
V: TRBV6-5; CDR3: ASSRSGYNEQF
V: TRBV9; CDR3: ASSPPGLARATDTQY
V: TRBV19; CDR3: ASSTGQGKGQPQH
V: TRBV4-1; CDR3: ASSQDRDLGNTIY
V: TRBV9; CDR3: ASSPLWRTDYRDGYT
V: TRBV30; CDR3: AWSVPGADGYT
V: TRBV29-1; CDR3: SVQSSNQPQH
V: TRBV2; CDR3: ASASEVNTEAF
V: TRBV6-5; CDR3: ASSIDPTGTGELF
V: TRBV4-2; CDR3: ASSQAPSGSKNEQF
V: TRBV6-5; CDR3: ASSNRASGEKLF
V: TRBV4-2; CDR3: ASSQESESSYEQY
V: TRBV2; CDR3: ASSRQVQGRNTEAF
V: TRBV7-3; CDR3: ASRAGEMYTEAF
V: TRBV9; CDR3: ASSKQGTGYT
V: TRBV11-1; CDR3: ASSFIGHSSS
V: TRBV2; CDR3: ASSERGDNEKLF
V: TRBV7-2; CDR3: ASSLARGGLD
V: TRBV2; CDR3: AWGATEQY
V: TRBV5-4; CDR3: ASSPTSGANEQF
V: TRBV15; CDR3: ATSRAGAASYNEQF
V: TRBV29-1; CDR3: STRAANEQF
V: TRBV5-8; CDR3: ASSLAALWETQY
V: TRBV18; CDR3: ASSPIPPGGTDTQY
V: TRBV27; CDR3: ASSFDFWERTEAF
V: TRBV28; CDR3: ASSLGLAGYEQY
V: TRBV7-2; CDR3: ASSTPGSPQH
V: TRBV4-1; CDR3: ASSQAPPASEAYQETQY
V: TRBV5-4; CDR3: ASSPYRGEQY
V: TRBV6-1; CDR3: ASRGVRRGANIQY
V: TRBV4-1; CDR3: ASSQGIATGYEQY
V: TRBV2; CDR3: ASSVRTSGEQY
V: TRBV27; CDR3: ASSLKRASNTIY
V: TRBV6-5; CDR3: ASNGQGSYGYT
V: TRBV2; CDR3: ASSPGRARAQETQY
V: TRBV6-5; CDR3: ASSRAVWSGNTIY
V: TRBV19; CDR3: ASNPDPGQGSYGYT
V: TRBV19; CDR3: ASSPPFGLAQPETQY